The sequence of this T cell receptor (beta chain) was determined in a study of identifying expanded T cells in peripheral blood (dated by TCRdb to between 2019 and 2020). Study-level background: Technical replicates were generated by sequencing separate aliquots of the same genomic DNA pool, with four replicates compared pairwise. Results and caveats for the whole study, not just this receptor: Across all healthy-donor time intervals, the beta-binomial model significantly cut both the number of clones called differentially abundant and the false-positive rate. For all healthy donors, the variance in clone template counts between roughly 2-week samples rose significantly as total template count increased. The authors expected that biological variance in healthy repertoires might rise further over much longer intervals, such as months to years. The binomial model flagged about 1.3 differentially abundant clones between technical replicates but roughly 15 over about 2 weeks and approximately 18 over approximately four weeks.

This clone was seen once. It lacks a known antigen. One base away there is no much larger clone; base qualities are not given. During the collection period, no infections or other immune events were recorded for the healthy donors. To calibrate time-dependent variance in a beta-binomial model of T-cell clone differential abundance, blood repertoires from healthy donors were used as a training cohort. There were around 10 healthy donors in the training cohort, of whom 3 were female and 7 were male. The donors were between roughly 29 and 70 years old, with an average age of roughly 40 years. Whole blood was collected from each healthy donor at three time points spaced about two weeks apart and obtained from a commercial supplier. Genomic DNA was extracted from unsorted whole blood for immunosequencing. Trimming accounts for 4 bases at V and 8 bases at J, while the number of junction bases matched to no gene is 15. Counted from cysteine to phenylalanine, this CDR3 has 17 amino acids. Just the 51-base CDR3 DNA is kept, in frame starting at base 1. The germline V gene gives CDR1 as SGHTS and CDR2 as YDEGEE.

TCRbeta CDR3 regions were profiled by bias-controlled multiplex PCR amplification of genomic DNA with the immunoSEQ Assay. Per the original workflow: The absolute abundance of each unique TCRbeta CDR3 region was quantified after sequences were collapsed and filtered. Differential abundance was tested with a binomial (Fisher-equivalent) model and with a beta-binomial model adding time-dependent variance fitted from healthy donors. Clones with fewer than 5 combined templates were removed, and differential abundance was called for clones with a Benjamini-Hochberg FDR below 0.01. The form v = (b*log(k)+a)^2 was used to model beta-binomial variance as a function of total template count across the two samples. Imported from immuneACCESS, the table was reduced by TCRdb to in-frame sequences with V and J called. These copies leave out some clones; in studies compared against another copy, an unresolved V gene accounts for under half, and the cause of the remainder is not known. V and J calls and clone size come straight from that table; D and trimming were deduced from the DNA. This sample lists about 100,000 clones; approximately 90% were detected once. 16% of the sample is taken by the ten largest.

The V gene is TRBV5-8 and the J gene is TRBJ1-4, with TRBD1 matching 9 junction bases. Source material: blood. The sequence was collected from a person between 18 and 69 years old in good health. This receptor carries the CDR3 CASSPGTGSLLNEKLFF. Here is the DNA: TGTGCCAGCAGCCCAGGGACAGGGTCGCTTCTCAACGAAAAACTGTTTTTT. Beyond the CDR3, the reference TRBV5-8 and TRBJ1-4 genes provide the residues; the full variable domain reads: EAGVTQSPTHLIKTRGQQATLRCSPISGHTSVYWYQQALGLGLQFLLWYDEGEERNRGNFPPRFSGRQFPNYSSELNVNALELEDSALYLCASSPGTGSLLNEKLFFGSGTQLSVL.